The clone carrying this TCR beta chain was seen more than once but under ten times. Its target is unknown. These data come from a study of CD8+CD57+ T cells in acquired aplastic anemia. About the research overall: The average for DNA from sorted CD4+ and CD8+ cells was 2.5 to 4 ug. Whole-study findings and limits: Found in both controls and patients were approximately 29 CD8+ CDR3 sequences. Patients versus controls showed no significant CD8+ Simpson's diversity difference.

Genomic DNA acted as the template from which TCR beta VDJ combination and CDR3 sequence profiling were carried out. TCRdb re-analysed the reads in MiXCR, keeping a single row per CDR3 protein. Found here are under 200,000 distinct CDR3 sequences, about 64% of them singletons; the top ten hold 40% to 55%. Germline CDR1 SEHNR, CDR2 FQNEAQ (reference sequence). CDR3 length: 14 residues. V shed 7 bases and J 7 bases; nucleotides not matched to a gene: 12. The rearrangement joins TRBV7-9 to TRBJ2-7; TRBD2 matches at 8 bases. The sequence derives from a human donor with severe aplastic anemia or a healthy control (not recorded which). Specimen: sorted CD4+, CD8+, or CD8+CD57+ T cells (not recorded which) from PBMCs. The CDR3 sequence: CASTPGTTGGEQYF. For the CDR3, the DNA is TGTGCCAGCACTCCCGGGACCACGGGAGGGGAGCAGTACTTC.